This TCR beta chain was sequenced during a study of identical twins (dated by TCRdb to 2016 to 2017). Background on the whole study: To test whether fetal clonotypes persist, this study deep-sequenced TCR alpha and beta repertoires from monozygotic twins, from unrelated adults of various ages, and from cord blood. Replicate twin experiments were performed at different times using different library preparation protocols to rule out contamination. General findings and caveats noted by the study authors: Out-of-frame TCR alpha sequences shared between twins showed an excess of low generation-probability sequences compared with coincidental sharing between unrelated individuals. Because the same donors could not be followed over many years, the conclusions depended on cross-sectional statistical analysis. Abundant cord blood beta clonotypes had fewer insertions, young adult naive repertoires showed a similar but weaker trend, and memory repertoires showed no such trend. Recombination models systematically underestimated out-of-frame TCR alpha sharing in monozygotic twins but agreed with sharing between unrelated individuals. Zero-insertion analyses could be partly confounded by invariant T cells such as MAIT and iNKT, although diverse VJ usage argued against such confounding for most clonotypes. In beta out-of-frame sequences, excess twin sharing was weaker, because having fewer shared sequences lowered the signal-to-noise ratio.

Every donor in the study was a healthy Caucasian. Three pairs of female monozygotic twins, all aged about 18 to 29 years, were included in the twin cohort. Peripheral blood mononuclear cells were the source from which RNA for the TCR libraries was isolated. Libraries were constructed by 5' RACE. For sequencing, an Illumina HiSeq 2000 was employed. Template switching added a universal primer binding site, and the final cDNA carried a unique molecular identifier that allowed TCR cDNA molecules to be counted accurately. First-strand cDNA for TCR alpha and beta chains was synthesized from specific primers in the conserved constant-segment region. Each cDNA library was double barcoded, with a SMART-Mk sample barcode plus Illumina barcodes, to control for contamination. TruSeq adapter sequences, together with Illumina sample barcodes, were added in two successive PCR steps. The Illumina HiSeq platform was used with custom primers to sequence TCR alpha and beta cDNA libraries. In the authors' own workflow: Unique molecular identifiers were extracted from raw reads with MiGEC, and CDR3 positions were determined with MiXCR. Recombination models were inferred per individual with the repgenHMM and IGoR tools using an EM algorithm. The analysis of shared clonotypes was done with the tcR package in R, with sharing normalized by the product of cloneset sizes. To study raw recombination free of thymic and clonal selection effects, out-of-frame nonproductive sequences were analyzed. TCRdb reanalyzed the raw reads on its own, using fastp at Q25 for trimming and MiXCR for clone calling, and kept in-frame beta chains. Rows with one shared CDR3 protein collapse into an entry with the most common genes and DNA. These V and J calls are TCRdb output, not the study's own analysis. The sample profile shows under 900,000 distinct CDR3 sequences; 18% of them were found once. In total, the top ten clones hold roughly 14% of the sample.

The CDR1 and CDR2 encoded by the germline V gene are SGHRS and YFSETQ. The germline ends are 14 bases apart after V is trimmed by 4 bases and J by 4 bases. The CDR3 goes from the cysteine to the phenylalanine over 15 residues. Just CDR3 DNA is preserved here, 45 bases in frame from base 1. Details on this clonotype: Its antigen is unknown. Base qualities were left out, and no much larger clone turns up one base away.

In addition, the sample was reused for a study of T cells expressing NK-cell markers. The other study reports the following: In sorted CD3+CD56+NKG2C+, CD3+CD56+NKG2C- and CD3+CD56-NKG2C+ T-cell subsets from 8 or 9 donors, TCR beta-chain repertoires were profiled. Among the eight sequenced donors, seven were HCMV-seropositive and one was HCMV-seronegative. In several experiments an anti-gammadeltaTCR antibody was added to restrict sorting to alphabetaTCR-expressing T cells. For six donors, the dominant CD3+CD56+NKG2C+ clonotypes were among the top 10 CD8+ clonotypes and accounted for 1.0-7.0% of CD8+ T cells. Those dominant clonotypes were again the most abundant among CD3+CD56-NKG2C+ cells in a few donors, at about 28.3-60.1%. Whether the expanded NKG2C-expressing T cell clones were specific for HCMV antigens was left unclear. All eight donors whose samples were sequenced were randomly selected healthy volunteers, three of them men and five women. A commercial ELISA kit detecting HCMV-specific IgG in serum was used to determine HCMV serostatus. For several donors, bulk peripheral blood T-cell repertoires were also sequenced from unsorted PBMC. MIGEC handled demultiplexing of the reads and grouping by UMI, while MiTCR was used to assemble and quantify clonotypes. Only TCR cDNA sequences supported by at least two reads were kept to exclude erroneous sequences. The tcR package was used for downstream repertoire analysis, and clonotypes were matched between fractions using CDR3 nucleotide sequence together with V segment. VDJmatch was used to annotate antigen specificity against VDJdb, with one amino acid substitution in CDR3 allowed.

Input material: PBMCs. The clonotype was recovered from a woman aged 18-35 years in good health. The sequence is built from TRBV5-1 and TRBJ2-2; the D segment could be TRBD1, given 6 matching bases. The CDR3 region reads CASSVAGTFTGELFF. The DNA sequence is given as TGCGCCAGCAGCGTCGCCGGGACATTCACCGGGGAGCTGTTTTTT.